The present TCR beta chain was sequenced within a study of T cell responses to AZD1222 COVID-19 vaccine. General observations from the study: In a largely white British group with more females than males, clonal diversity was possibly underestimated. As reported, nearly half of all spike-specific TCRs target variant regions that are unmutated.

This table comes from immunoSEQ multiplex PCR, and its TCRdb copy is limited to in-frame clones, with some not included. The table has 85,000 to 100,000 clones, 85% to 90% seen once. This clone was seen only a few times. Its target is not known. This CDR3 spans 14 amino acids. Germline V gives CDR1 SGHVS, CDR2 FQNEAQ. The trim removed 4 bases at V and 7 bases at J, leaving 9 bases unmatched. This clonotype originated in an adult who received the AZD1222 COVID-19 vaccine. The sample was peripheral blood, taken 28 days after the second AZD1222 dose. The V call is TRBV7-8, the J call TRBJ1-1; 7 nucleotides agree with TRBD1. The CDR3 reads CASSYTQGGYEAFF. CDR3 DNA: TGTGCCAGCAGCTACACACAAGGGGGCTATGAAGCTTTCTTT.